One and the same sample provided the 24 T cell receptor beta chains below, sequenced in a study of T cell changes during pregnancy in multiple sclerosis. TCRdb's copy holds only in-frame clones and misses some; the assay was immunoSEQ multiplex PCR. The sample holds more than 70,000 clones; 85% to 95% are singletons and the top ten take approximately 2.2%. Sequencing used peripheral blood, obtained before pregnancy. Receptor source: a female donor with multiple sclerosis, enrolled in a pregnancy study.

This chain links TRBV6-5 with TRBJ2-5; maybe TRBD2 (5 bases). The germline V gene encodes CDR1 MNHEY and CDR2 SVGAGI. The CDR3 has 14 residues. Trimming stripped 6 bases from V and 2 bases from J, with 13 bases between. The CDR3 here is CASRRPGIQETQYF. In DNA, the CDR3 is TGTGCCAGCAGGCGCCCGGGGATACAAGAGACCCAGTACTTC.

The chain combines TRBV5-6 with TRBJ2-3; a weak D match, TRBD1 (6 bases). Per germline, CDR1 SGHDT and CDR2 YYEEEE. The CDR3 loop spans 14 amino acids. V lost 3 bases to trimming and J lost 3 bases, with 11 bases between them. DNA of the CDR3: TGTGCCAGCAGCTACATTCAGGGGACAGATACGCAGTATTTT. This sequence encodes CASSYIQGTDTQYF.

The J gene is TRBJ2-2, the V gene TRBV7-9; 10 bases are a match to TRBD1. CDR3 length: 16 residues. The germline gives CDR1 SEHNR, CDR2 FQNEAQ (reference sequence). J gave up 5 bases and V 5 bases, and 8 bases lay outside the gene matches. The chain's CDR3 is CASSKGQGFWTGELFF. The CDR3 bases are TGTGCCAGCAGCAAGGGACAGGGGTTTTGGACCGGGGAGCTGTTTTTT.

The rearrangement uses TRBV30 and TRBJ1-5, with 8 nucleotides matching TRBD1. Trimming took 0 bases from V and 7 from J; bases not matched to a gene: 8. The CDR3 has 15 residues. Germline V gene sequence: CDR1 GTSNPN, CDR2 SVGIG (reference sequence). CDR3 residues: CAWSVPGQGRQPQHF. The CDR3 DNA is TGTGCCTGGAGTGTACCAGGACAGGGCAGACAGCCCCAGCATTTT.

The chain is built from TRBV2 and TRBJ1-4; D possibly corresponds to TRBD1 (5 bases). Trimming took off 6 bases at V and 5 bases at J, with 16 bases between the two ends. Germline values: CDR1 SNHLY, CDR2 FYNNEI. The CDR3 has 15 residues. CDR3 sequence reads: CASSNRGLQNEKLFF. For the CDR3, the DNA is TGTGCCAGCAGCAATAGGGGTTTGCAGAATGAAAAACTGTTTTTT.

In this sample, this clone turned up once. The chain uses TRBV19 and TRBJ1-3; D possibly corresponds to TRBD1 (6 bases). The CDR3 is 15 residues long. V lost 3 bases and J lost 4, with 13 bases in between. CDR1 is LNHDA and CDR2 is SQIVND in the germline V gene (reference sequence). The DNA for the CDR3 is TGTGCCAGTAGTATTGTGGGCAGGGGAGGAAACACCATATATTTT. As protein: CASSIVGRGGNTIYF.

V is TRBV14 and J is TRBJ2-7; 11 positions agree with TRBD2. The CDR3 is 17 residues long. CDR1 and CDR2 (germline): SGHDN, FVKESK. J lost 4 bases, V lost 4 bases, and 12 bases had no gene match. DNA of the CDR3: TGTGCCAGCAGCCCACTCTTAGGGACTAGCGGAGGGTACGAGCAGTACTTC. It translates to CASSPLLGTSGGYEQYF.

The chain employs TRBV5-1 and TRBJ2-7; 8 nucleotides line up with TRBD1. V was pared by 2 bases and J by 2 bases, with 15 bases of the junction left unmatched. The length of the CDR3 is 18 residues. The germline V gene has CDR1 SGHRS and CDR2 YFSETQ. The CDR3 sequence: CASSFRDRRQTFTYEQYF. CDR3 sequence (DNA): TGCGCCAGCAGCTTCCGGGACAGGAGACAAACATTTACCTACGAGCAGTACTTC.

Here the CDR3 DNA reads TGTGCCAGCAGCCCCCCCTATGGGTTGAGGAGCACTGAAGCTTTCTTT. Protein: CASSPPYGLRSTEAFF. The chain employs TRBV11-2 and TRBJ1-1; D is unclear. CDR3 length: 16 residues. Trimming pared 5 bases from V and 4 bases from J, leaving 20 bases between. CDR1 and CDR2 (germline): SGHAT, FQNNGV.

The chain is built from TRBV7-9 and TRBJ2-1; 15 nucleotides agree with TRBD2. The CDR3 extends over 15 amino acids. Germline V CDR1 and CDR2: SEHNR, FQNEAQ (reference sequence). The ends lost 5 bases at V and 7 bases at J; junction bases unmatched: 3. The CDR3 DNA follows: TGTGCCAGCAGCGCCGGACTAGCGGGAGGGAATGAGCAGTTCTTC. This codes for CASSAGLAGGNEQFF. Supplemented by reference TRBV7-9 and TRBJ2-1, the full variable domain reads DTGVSQNPRHKITKRGQNVTFRCDPISEHNRLYWYRQTLGQGPEFLTYFQNEAQLEKSRLLSDRFSAERPKGSFSTLEIQRTEQGDSAMYLCASSAGLAGGNEQFFGPGTRLTVL.

This chain uses TRBV6-5 with TRBJ2-6; D ambiguous. The ends were cut back, 4 bases at V and 1 base at J, with 8 bases in the middle. CDR3 length equals 15 residues. Germline values: CDR1 MNHEY, CDR2 SVGAGI. This CDR3 reads CASSFTASGANVLTF. CDR3 nucleotide sequence: TGTGCCAGCAGTTTCACCGCGTCTGGGGCCAACGTCCTGACTTTC.

V is TRBV11-2 and J is TRBJ2-1, with D possibly being TRBD2 (5 bases). Trimming removed 4 bases from V and 2 bases from J, with 12 bases in between. This CDR3 region has 15 residues. Germline CDR1 and CDR2: SGHAT and FQNNGV. CDR3 protein: CASSSTEAAYNEQFF. DNA of the CDR3: TGTGCCAGCAGCTCGACGGAAGCGGCCTACAATGAGCAGTTCTTC.

V gene TRBV6-5 combines with J gene TRBJ1-1; the D is unclear. The germline V and J ends were trimmed by 0 bases and 4 bases, with 12 bases remaining between them. The germline V gene has CDR1 MNHEY and CDR2 SVGAGI. This CDR3 comprises 15 residues. This CDR3 reads CASSYSEGSVTEAFF. Here the CDR3 DNA reads TGTGCCAGCAGTTACTCGGAGGGATCCGTCACTGAAGCTTTCTTT.

The chain joins TRBV4-2 to TRBJ2-5; 7 nucleotides align to TRBD1. Germline assignment: CDR1 LGHNA and CDR2 YNFKEQ. Trimming removed 1 base from V and 3 bases from J; junction bases left unmatched: 5. This CDR3 has 15 amino acids. DNA for the CDR3: TGTGCCAGCAGCCAAGCAGACGGACAGGAAGAGACCCAGTACTTC. Translated, it gives CASSQADGQEETQYF.

J is TRBJ2-5 and V is TRBV7-2; a weak D match, TRBD2 (5 bases). Germline V gene lookup returns CDR1 SGHTA and CDR2 FQGNSA. V lost 4 bases to trimming and J lost 3 bases, with 9 bases between them. The CDR3 totals 13 residues. DNA of the CDR3: TGTGCCAGCAGCTCCCTCGGGGAAGAGACCCAGTACTTC. Translating gives CASSSLGEETQYF.

V and J are TRBV18 and TRBJ1-5; possible D gene TRBD1, 5 bases. The CDR3 runs to 14 residues. V was cut by 3 bases and J by 6 bases, with 12 bases left in between. Germline V gene sequence: CDR1 KGHSH, CDR2 LQKENI. CDR3 sequence (DNA): TGTGCCAGCTCACCTCAGGGAGGGAGTCAGCCCCAGCATTTT. It encodes CASSPQGGSQPQHF.

The chain employs TRBV6-6 and TRBJ1-4; TRBD1 matches at 8 bases. The CDR3 loop spans 13 amino acids. In germline, CDR1 is MNHNY, CDR2 SVGAGI (reference sequence). The V segment lost 8 bases and the J segment 6 bases; nucleotides outside the gene matches: 5. The CDR3 DNA follows: TGTGCCAGCCAGACAGGGGTATATGAAAAACTGTTTTTT. It translates to CASQTGVYEKLFF.

J is TRBJ1-4 and V is TRBV4-2; a weak D match, TRBD1 (5 bases). Looked up from germline, CDR1 is LGHNA and CDR2 is YNFKEQ. V gave up 4 bases and J gave up 3 bases, with 15 bases separating them. CDR3 length equals 16 residues. The CDR3: CASSRPIDRSNEKLFF. The CDR3 region has the DNA TGTGCCAGCAGCCGCCCTATAGACAGATCTAATGAAAAACTGTTTTTT.

The chain recombines TRBV5-8 with TRBJ2-5; D is perhaps TRBD1 (5 bases). The CDR3 has 15 residues. The V and J ends lost 0 bases and 5 bases respectively, with 14 bases between them. Germline values: CDR1 SGHTS, CDR2 YDEGEE. This CDR3 is CASSLGELKGETQYF. CDR3 in DNA: TGTGCCAGCAGCTTGGGGGAACTGAAGGGGGAGACCCAGTACTTC.

This clone was picked up one time. The rearrangement joins TRBV7-5 to TRBJ2-1; TRBD1, the D gene given by the table, was not confirmed from the DNA. TRBV7-5 is assigned pseudogene status. CDR3 length equals 16 residues. The CDR3 bases are TGTGCCAGAAGCTTAGCCTTGGGACAGGGGAAGAGTGAGCAGTTCTTC. This translates into CARSLALGQGKSEQFF.

This sequence joins TRBV7-6 and TRBJ2-5; weak D call: TRBD1 (6 bases). From germline, CDR1 is SGHVS and CDR2 FNYEAQ. The CDR3 spans 14 residues. The V end lost 5 bases, the J end lost 1 base, and 11 bases lay between the germline ends. The CDR3 is CASSARTVQETQYF. The DNA for the CDR3 is TGTGCCAGCAGCGCCCGGACAGTCCAAGAGACCCAGTACTTC.

The table lists this clone with a count of one. V usage is TRBV5-1 and J usage is TRBJ2-2; TRBD2 agrees at 9 bases. After removal of 1 base from V and 0 bases from J, the junction contained 10 bases not matched to a gene. Germline loops: CDR1 SGHRS, CDR2 YFSETQ. The CDR3 contains 19 residues. CDR3: CASSLRAGGPFANTGELFF. CDR3 sequence (DNA): TGCGCCAGCAGCTTGCGTGCGGGAGGGCCTTTCGCGAACACCGGGGAGCTGTTTTTT.

The rearrangement joins TRBV12-5 to TRBJ2-1; D is possibly TRBD2 (5 bases). V was trimmed by 7 bases and J by 0 bases, leaving 22 bases between them. Looked up from germline, CDR1 is LGHNT and CDR2 is FRNRAP. There are 18 residues in the CDR3. CDR3 nucleotide sequence: TGTGCTAGTGTTTCCATGGGTGGGCGGGCCGGCTCCTACAATGAGCAGTTCTTC. Its protein product is CASVSMGGRAGSYNEQFF.

This chain uses TRBV27 with TRBJ2-7; the match to TRBD2 covers 13 bases. V lost 5 bases to trimming and J lost 2 bases; unmatched junction nucleotides: 0. Germline V CDR1 and CDR2: MNHEY, SMNVEV (reference sequence). This CDR3 has 14 amino acids. CDR3: CASSTSGRAYEQYF. CDR3 nucleotides: TGTGCCAGCAGTACTAGCGGGAGGGCCTACGAGCAGTACTTC.